The 2 T cell receptor beta chains listed next were all sequenced from one sample in a study of shared clonotypes between healthy human individuals. Using immunoSEQ multiplex PCR, the repertoire was profiled, and TCRdb retains in-frame clones only, with some absent. The table has 2,100,000 or so clones, about 94% seen once. The sequencing input was naive CD4+ T cells sorted from blood. The subset was: CD45RA+ positively selected. These receptors were collected from a man aged 18-30 years in good health.

The chain combines TRBV9 with TRBJ2-1; D is uncertain. The germline gives CDR1 SGDLS, CDR2 YYNGEE. This CDR3 has 13 amino acids. V was pared by 0 bases and J by 9 bases, with 10 bases between. This CDR3 is CASSVAVGGEQFF. The CDR3 DNA sequence: TGTGCCAGCAGCGTAGCTGTCGGCGGTGAGCAGTTCTTC.

The table lists this clone with a count of one. This chain links TRBV2 with TRBJ1-2, with TRBD1 identical over 7 bases. The J segment lost 2 bases and the V segment lost 6 bases, leaving 9 bases of the junction unmatched. The CDR3 totals 15 residues. The germline V gene has CDR1 SNHLY and CDR2 FYNNEI. CDR3 loop: CASRAGQVANYGYTF. In DNA form, the CDR3 reads TGTGCCAGCAGAGCTGGACAGGTAGCCAACTATGGCTACACCTTC.